One sample yielded the 10 T cell receptor beta chains listed below, sequenced in a study of early T cells in non-severe SARS-CoV-2 infection. MiXCR, run by TCRdb on the 5' RACE reads, gives a single entry per CDR3 protein. Seen here are 55,000 to 65,000 distinct CDR3 sequences, approximately 12% observed once, and the top ten hold 3.5% to 5.5%. The material sequenced was whole blood. The receptors originated from an adult who was a healthcare worker with PCR-confirmed SARS-CoV-2 infection or an uninfected control (not recorded which).

The chain combines TRBV29-1 with TRBJ2-7; D is unclear. The CDR3 runs to 11 residues. V was shortened by 7 bases and J by 2 bases, with 9 bases between the two germline ends. The V gene's germline CDR1 is SQVTM and CDR2 ANQGSEA. CDR3: CSAGFTYEQYF. Here the CDR3 DNA reads TGCAGCGCAGGATTTACCTACGAGCAGTACTTC.

The chain couples TRBV29-1 to TRBJ1-2; D call uncertain. V lost 5 bases to trimming and J lost 4 bases, with 14 bases between them. Germline V lookup: CDR1 SQVTM, CDR2 ANQGSEA. The CDR3 spans 13 residues. CDR3 bases: TGCAGCGTTACGATTGGAGAAGGCTATGGCTACACCTTC. Translation: CSVTIGEGYGYTF.

This clonotype occurred a few times. This chain links TRBV7-8 with TRBJ2-1; 14 bases are shared with TRBD2. CDR1 is SGHVS, CDR2 FQNEAQ, per germline. The CDR3 loop spans 16 amino acids. The ends lost 3 bases at V and 9 bases at J; junction bases unmatched: 7. The CDR3, as DNA: TGTGCCAGCAGCTTTATCCCCGGGACTAGCGGGGGTGAGCAGTTCTTC. Translated: CASSFIPGTSGGEQFF.

The chain couples TRBV29-1 to TRBJ1-4; D gene ambiguous. Trimming took off 7 bases at V and 1 base at J, with 16 bases between the two ends. The CDR3 length is 15 residues. Looked up from germline, CDR1 is SQVTM and CDR2 is ANQGSEA. In DNA, the CDR3 is TGCAGCGCCGAGGTATCCGGGATAACTAATGAAAAACTGTTTTTT. Protein: CSAEVSGITNEKLFF.

This clonotype was detected only a few times. The chain carries TRBV24-1 and TRBJ2-2; tentatively, D is TRBD1 (6 bases). The germline gives CDR1 KGHDR, CDR2 SFDVKD. Trimming removed 3 bases from V and 0 bases from J, with 10 bases in between. The CDR3 sequence is 16 residues long. The CDR3 nucleotides read TGTGCCACCAGTGATGTGGACAGTACGAACACCGGGGAGCTGTTTTTT. Its translation: CATSDVDSTNTGELFF.

In regard to this clonotype: This may arise from a read error, as a much more abundant clone is one base away. Given the absence of the conserved phenylalanine or tryptophan at the CDR3 end, a read error is likely. The chain recombines TRBV6-5 with TRBJ2-7; D tentatively reads TRBD1 or TRBD2 (5 bases each). The CDR3 is 12 amino acids. Germline loops: CDR1 MNHEY, CDR2 SVGAGI. Trimming removed 0 bases at V and 6 bases at J, with 6 bases between. The DNA of the CDR3 is TGTGCCAGCAGTTACTCTGGGGGCGAGCAGTACATC. Translating it yields CASSYSGGEQYI.

This clonotype was counted only a few times. The chain links TRBV28 to TRBJ2-5; the match to TRBD1 covers 9 bases. The CDR3 loop spans 14 amino acids. The ends lost 4 bases at V and 4 bases at J; junction bases unmatched: 4. The germline gives CDR1 MDHEN, CDR2 SYDVKM. CDR3 sequence (DNA): TGTGCCAGCAGTTCGAACAGGGGGCTAGAGACCCAGTACTTC. Its protein product is CASSSNRGLETQYF.

This CDR3 is CATRGPLSGNTIYF. In DNA form, the CDR3 reads TGTGCCACGCGGGGACCGCTCTCTGGAAACACCATATATTTT. The J gene is TRBJ1-3, the V gene TRBV6-7; TRBD1 might be the D (5 bases). TRBV6-7 is an open reading frame whose function is uncertain. There are 14 residues in the CDR3. V gave up 10 bases and J gave up 0 bases, with 13 bases separating them.

This clonotype occurred many times. V gene TRBV19 combines with J gene TRBJ1-4; TRBD1 agrees at 7 bases. Per germline, CDR1 LNHDA and CDR2 SQIVND (reference sequence). The CDR3 is made up of 14 amino acids. The J segment lost 5 bases and the V segment lost 10 bases, leaving 10 bases of the junction unmatched. This CDR3 reads CATQTGTANEKLFF. For the CDR3, the DNA is TGTGCCACCCAGACCGGGACAGCGAATGAAAAACTGTTTTTT. Combining the CDR3 with reference TRBV19 and TRBJ1-4 gives the whole variable domain DGGITQSPKYLFRKEGQNVTLSCEQNLNHDAMYWYRQDPGQGLRLIYYSQIVNDFQKGDIAEGYSVSREKKESFPLTVTSAQKNPTAFYLCATQTGTANEKLFFGSGTQLSVL.

Notes on this clonotype: The junction differs from germline at one of its ends, possibly a read error. The rearrangement joins TRBV7-8 to TRBJ1-3; TRBD1 aligns across 7 bases. This CDR3 spans 16 amino acids. Germline lookup yields CDR1 SGHVS and CDR2 FQNEAQ. Here the CDR3 reads CASSSGQDSSENTIYF. CDR3 DNA: TGTGCCAGCAGCTCAGGACAGGACAGCTCTGAAAACACCATATATTTT.